This entry lists 6 T cell receptor beta chains sequenced from one sample in a study of cytomegalovirus exposure and HLA in healthy donors. Profiled with immunoSEQ multiplex PCR; TCRdb holds only in-frame clones, not every one. Of 250,000 to 400,000 clones in the sample, roughly nine tenths are singletons; the top ten hold 1% to 1.5%. Sequenced input: PBMCs. These TCRs come from a woman aged 25 to 45 in good health and CMV-seropositive.

This chain links TRBV28 with TRBJ1-3; D unclear. CDR3 length: 13 amino acids. Germline values: CDR1 MDHEN, CDR2 SYDVKM. Trimming removed 5 bases at V and 9 bases at J, with 14 bases between. This CDR3 reads CASSPPGLGTIYF. CDR3 DNA: TGTGCCAGCAGTCCCCCTGGTTTAGGCACCATATATTTT.

The chain combines TRBV6-4 with TRBJ1-6, with 9 bases aligning to TRBD1. The CDR3 is 14 amino acids. The germline CDR1 and CDR2 sequences are MRHNA and SNTAGT. J was trimmed by 7 bases and V by 6 bases; bases with no gene match: 4. The CDR3 here is CASSLTGGNSPLHF. The DNA of the CDR3 is TGTGCCAGCAGCCTGACAGGGGGGAATTCACCCCTCCACTTT.

This clone was detected only once. This chain links TRBV6-5 with TRBJ2-3; 13 positions agree with TRBD2. The V and J ends lost 5 bases and 6 bases, in that order; junction bases with no gene match: 5. In germline, CDR1 is MNHEY, CDR2 SVGAGI. The CDR3 extends over 15 amino acids. CDR3 sequence: CASSQGLAGRDTQYF. In nucleotides, the CDR3 is TGTGCCAGCAGTCAGGGACTAGCGGGAAGGGATACGCAGTATTTT.

The chain combines TRBV5-1 with TRBJ2-1; tentatively, D is TRBD1 (6 bases). The CDR3 length is 15 residues. Per germline, CDR1 SGHRS and CDR2 YFSETQ. V was clipped by 0 bases and J by 1 base, with 8 bases between them. The CDR3 nucleotides are TGCGCCAGCAGCTTGGGGGGGCGGTCCTACAATGAGCAGTTCTTC. It yields the protein CASSLGGRSYNEQFF.

This clone was seen just once. J is TRBJ2-7 and V is TRBV10-3; no firm D call. Germline V lookup: CDR1 ENHRY, CDR2 SYGVKD. This CDR3 spans 16 amino acids. The V end was cut by 3 bases, the J end by 1 base, with 16 bases between. The CDR3 DNA reads as TGTGCCATCAGTGATATTGGGCATTCAAGTTCCTACGAGCAGTACTTC. This gives the protein CAISDIGHSSSYEQYF.

In regard to this clone: The sample carries other DNA sequences with the same CDR3. The chain uses TRBV5-1 and TRBJ1-2; unclear D gene. This CDR3 is built from 14 residues. Germline assignment: CDR1 SGHRS and CDR2 YFSETQ. The germline V and J ends were trimmed by 0 bases and 2 bases, with 8 bases remaining between them. CDR3 amino acids: CASSLAGENYGYTF. CDR3 sequence (DNA): TGCGCCAGCAGCTTGGCAGGAGAAAACTATGGCTACACCTTC.